What follows describes a single T cell receptor (beta chain). This sample was included in a study of blood T cell repertoires in COVID-19. The protocol was immunoSEQ multiplex PCR, while the TCRdb copy is restricted to in-frame clones and leaves out a portion. The sample includes roughly 120,000 clones, 70% to 90% of them seen just once. V gave up 2 bases and J gave up 6 bases, with 14 bases separating them. The CDR3 extends over 15 amino acids. Per germline, CDR1 LNHNV and CDR2 YYDKDF (reference sequence). Input material: peripheral blood. The gene calls are TRBV15 and TRBJ2-1, with a possible D match to TRBD2 (6 bases). The sequence was obtained from a man between 35 and 55 years old with acute or convalescent COVID-19. The CDR3 protein is CATSRQRTKPNEQFF. The CDR3 DNA sequence: TGTGCCACCAGCAGACAGAGGACTAAGCCCAATGAGCAGTTCTTC.